This T cell receptor beta chain was sequenced during a study of control samples from healthy donors and cancer patients. This table comes from immunoSEQ multiplex PCR, and its TCRdb copy is limited to in-frame clones, with some not included. Of approximately 140,000 clones listed, approximately 94% were seen once; the top ten hold about an eighth. Per the germline V gene, CDR1 is MNHEY and CDR2 is SVGAGI. The ends were cut back, 6 bases at V and 3 bases at J, with 14 bases in the middle. The CDR3 consists of 14 residues. The sequencing input was blood. The V and J genes are TRBV6-5 and TRBJ1-1; D is unresolved. The sequence was obtained from a man in his forties in good health. The DNA for the CDR3 is TGTGCCAGCAGGCGTCAGGCGGGGTACACTGAAGCTTTCTTT. The encoded protein is CASRRQAGYTEAFF.